The 2 T cell receptor beta chains below come from one sample, sequenced in a study of shared clonotypes between healthy human individuals. The table came from immunoSEQ multiplex PCR; TCRdb's copy has only in-frame clones and leaves some out. The sample yields millions of clones, approximately 94% seen once. Naive CD8 cells comprised CD45RO-negative, CCR7-positively selected cells, excluding terminally differentiated effector memory CD45RA+ cells. Sequenced material: naive CD8+ T cells sorted from blood. Source of these receptors: a man between 18 and 29 years old in good health.

This chain links TRBV7-2 with TRBJ1-1; possibly TRBD1 for D (6 bases). The CDR3 is 14 residues long. The V gene's germline CDR1 is SGHTA and CDR2 FQGNSA. V was trimmed by 5 bases and J by 5 bases, leaving 15 bases between them. The CDR3 nucleotides read TGTGCCAGCAGCGTCGGCAGGGGTTGGACTGAAGCTTTCTTT. Protein sequence: CASSVGRGWTEAFF.

The chain recombines TRBV28 with TRBJ2-7; possible D gene TRBD2, 6 bases. The CDR3 extends over 13 amino acids. Germline CDR1 and CDR2: MDHEN and SYDVKM. The ends were cut back, 5 bases at V and 4 bases at J, with 12 bases in the middle. The CDR3 bases are TGTGCCAGCAGTACGTTGGCGGGATACGAGCAGTACTTC. Translation gives CASSTLAGYEQYF.